This T cell receptor (beta chain) came from a study of CD8 T cells in Susac syndrome. In blood CD8+ and CD4+ T cells, TCR beta underwent sequencing. Patients with Susac syndrome met the recently defined diagnostic criteria for definite or probable disease. Study outcomes and limitations: A relatively small number of individuals underwent TCR sequencing and HLA analysis. In total CD8+ repertoires, under 20 Susac-specific public clones were detected, and CD8+ TEMRA repertoires contained five.

cDNA came from approximately 0.5 to 1 ug RNA primed by random hexamers. TCRdb used MiXCR to reprocess the immunoSEQ multiplex PCR reads, holding one entry per CDR3 protein. The top ten hold approximately 0.3% of the sample, which has around 95,000 distinct CDR3 sequences, about 95% seen once. Comments on this clonotype: Antigen unknown.

The TCR comes from a human donor with Susac syndrome. The sample taken for sequencing was CD8+ T cells from PBMCs.

CDR3 amino acids: CASSQDLTGRYNEQFF. The CDR3 region has the DNA TGTGCCAGCAGCCAAGATCTAACAGGCAGATACAATGAGCAGTTCTTC. This chain links TRBV3-1 with TRBJ2-1; D possibly corresponds to TRBD1 (5 bases). CDR3 size: 16 residues. V was cut by 0 bases and J by 4 bases, with 13 bases left in between. Germline V gene lookup returns CDR1 LGHDT and CDR2 YNNKEL (reference sequence).